Reported below is one TCR beta chain. Its antigen is unidentified. The record originates from a study of cytomegalovirus exposure and HLA in healthy donors. Findings and limits, study-wide: Later analysis reportedly placed an Asian-associated ancestry cluster below the roughly 700-donor mean in N-insertions. In vitro, a few CMV-associated chains proved specific for CMV antigens.

PCR primers comprised 60 Vbeta and 13 Jbeta primers. TCRdb's copy holds only in-frame clones and misses some; the assay was immunoSEQ multiplex PCR. The sample lists around 100,000 clones; around 70% were seen once. The CDR3 length is 18 residues. V trimming: 1 base; J trimming: 0 bases; junction bases outside the gene matches: 8. Germline V lookup: CDR1 MGHRA, CDR2 YSYEKL. This sequence originates from a man aged 25 to 45 in good health and CMV-seropositive. Sequencing used PBMCs. This chain links TRBV4-1 with TRBJ2-1; 8 bases align to TRBD2. The CDR3 region has the DNA TGCGCCAGCAGCCAAGCCCCGGGACTAGGGGACTCCTACAATGAGCAGTTCTTC. Residues: CASSQAPGLGDSYNEQFF.